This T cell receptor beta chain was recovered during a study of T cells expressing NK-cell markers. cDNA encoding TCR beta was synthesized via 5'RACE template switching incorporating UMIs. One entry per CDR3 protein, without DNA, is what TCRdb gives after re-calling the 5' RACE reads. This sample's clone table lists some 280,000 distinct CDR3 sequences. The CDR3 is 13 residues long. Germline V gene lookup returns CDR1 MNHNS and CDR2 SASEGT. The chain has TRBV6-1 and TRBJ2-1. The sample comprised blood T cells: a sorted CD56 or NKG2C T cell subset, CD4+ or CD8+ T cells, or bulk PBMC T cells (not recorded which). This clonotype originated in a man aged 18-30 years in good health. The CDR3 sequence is CASSLGRLNEQFF.